This TCR beta chain originates from a study of T cell responses to AZD1222 COVID-19 vaccine. Overall study context: Second-dose groups at about 4 or about 12 weeks were pooled.

As for this clone: The antigen is undetermined.

Study-wide results and limits: Per reports, nearly half of all spike-specific TCRs target regions that are unmutated in variants. Once two AZD1222 doses were given, Spike-specific TCR breadth and depth went up. Clonal diversity was possibly underestimated, and white British individuals and females predominated among donors.

Sequencing was performed with immunoSEQ multiplex PCR; in TCRdb, only in-frame clones are kept and a portion is missing. The sample includes approximately 180,000 clones, about 89% of them seen just once. The receptor comes from an adult in good health. This specimen consisted of peripheral blood, obtained on day 0 of AZD1222 vaccination.

The CDR3 loop reads CASTSRKGAGYNEQFF. The DNA for the CDR3 is TGTGCCAGCACATCAAGGAAGGGGGCGGGATACAATGAGCAGTTCTTC. J is TRBJ2-1 and V is TRBV3-1 (or the pseudogene TRBV3-2); tentatively, D is TRBD1 (7 bases). Trimming left V 7 bases short and J 4 bases short, with 20 bases between. The CDR3 consists of 16 residues. CDR1 LGHDT and CDR2 YNNKEL come from the germline V gene (reference sequence).